Below are 13 T cell receptor beta chains sequenced from a single sample in a study of response to subunit inactivated influenza vaccine. TCRdb analysed the RT-PCR reads with MiXCR anew, one entry per CDR3 protein. Among about 780,000 distinct CDR3 sequences listed, 18% were seen once. The sequencing used PBMCs from blood, collected roughly 5 days after vaccination. These receptors were taken from a middle-aged man who received an inactivated influenza vaccine.

This clonotype was observed a few times. V usage is TRBV29-1 and J usage is TRBJ1-1; 7 bases match TRBD1. Germline V gives CDR1 SQVTM, CDR2 ANQGSEA. The V gene end was trimmed by 3 bases and the J gene end by 0 bases; junction bases not matched to a gene: 4. The CDR3 sequence is 14 residues long. CDR3 residues: CSVENRGMNTEAFF. The CDR3 DNA follows: TGCAGCGTTGAGAACAGGGGAATGAACACTGAAGCTTTCTTT.

Only a few counts were recorded for this clonotype. The V call is TRBV28, the J call TRBJ2-4; D unclear. The CDR3 sequence is 16 residues long. Trimming took 4 bases from V and 2 from J, leaving 15 bases between them. Germline V lookup: CDR1 MDHEN, CDR2 SYDVKM. DNA of the CDR3: TGTGCCAGCAGTTCCGCCACGACACTTTCCAAAAACATTCAGTACTTC. Translated: CASSSATTLSKNIQYF.

In its sample, this clonotype was seen a few times. The rearrangement links TRBV9 to TRBJ2-4; 8 nucleotides align to TRBD1. The CDR3 spans 16 residues. The J segment lost 0 bases and the V segment lost 4 bases, leaving 6 bases of the junction unmatched. Germline-derived CDR1 and CDR2 are SGDLS and YYNGEE. The CDR3 spells CASSSSGGLAKNIQYF. CDR3 in DNA: TGTGCCAGCAGCTCATCAGGGGGCCTAGCCAAAAACATTCAGTACTTC.

A few counts support this clonotype. J is TRBJ2-2 and V is TRBV12-3 or TRBV12-4, with unresolved D. The CDR3 extends over 15 amino acids. V was clipped by 6 bases and J by 4 bases, with 15 bases between them. CDR3 coding DNA: TGTGCCAGCAGCCCAAGGGTGGACCTCACCGGGGAGCTGTTTTTT. Translating gives CASSPRVDLTGELFF.

This clonotype turned up a few times. The chain uses TRBV7-8 and TRBJ1-2, with D possibly TRBD1 on 5 matching bases. Looked up from germline, CDR1 is SGHVS and CDR2 is FQNEAQ. Trimming took off 5 bases at V and 3 bases at J, with 13 bases between the two ends. The CDR3 is 14 residues long. CDR3 sequence (DNA): TGTGCCAGCAGCCCCGACAGTCTCCACTATGGCTACACCTTC. This gives the protein CASSPDSLHYGYTF. Drawing the rest from reference TRBV7-8 and TRBJ1-2, the complete variable domain is GAGVSQSPRYKVAKRGQDVALRCDPISGHVSLFWYQQALGQGPEFLTYFQNEAQLDKSGLPSDRFFAERPEGSVSTLKIQRTQQEDSAVYLCASSPDSLHYGYTFGSGTRLTVV.

The rearrangement links TRBV6-6 to TRBJ2-3; D unclear. The V end was cut by 6 bases, the J end by 0 bases, with 7 bases between. Germline CDR1 and CDR2: MNHNY and SVGAGI (reference sequence). The CDR3 is made up of 13 amino acids. The CDR3 DNA reads as TGTGCCAGCAGCCGGTTTAGCACAGATACGCAGTATTTT. As protein: CASSRFSTDTQYF.

This clonotype appeared a few times. The genes are TRBV7-9 and TRBJ1-1; the D gene is possibly TRBD1 (6 bases). CDR1 SEHNR and CDR2 FQNEAQ come from the germline V gene (reference sequence). The CDR3 extends over 15 amino acids. With 6 bases removed from V and 4 bases from J, the gap between germline ends came to 18 bases. The CDR3 DNA sequence: TGTGCCAGCAGAAAATCAGGGGCCTCTTCCACTGAAGCTTTCTTT. Amino acid sequence: CASRKSGASSTEAFF.

This chain connects TRBV20-1 to TRBJ2-7; 8 bases agree with TRBD2. The trim removed 6 bases at V and 6 bases at J, leaving 13 bases unmatched. The CDR3 length is 14 residues. CDR1 DFQATT and CDR2 SNEGSKA come from the germline V gene (reference sequence). DNA for the CDR3: TGCAGTGCCTCACGGTCGAGGAGCGGGGGCGAGCAGTACTTC. It specifies CSASRSRSGGEQYF.

The chain links TRBV30 to TRBJ2-5; no clear D. Trimming took 0 bases from V and 5 from J, leaving 19 bases between them. In germline, CDR1 is GTSNPN, CDR2 SVGIG (reference sequence). The CDR3 loop spans 16 amino acids. CDR3 amino acids: CAWSVPRSAPGETQYF. The CDR3 DNA reads as TGTGCCTGGAGTGTGCCTCGGTCTGCTCCTGGGGAGACCCAGTACTTC.

The chain recombines TRBV2 with TRBJ2-5; 14 bases map to TRBD2. The CDR3 extends over 16 amino acids. V shed 3 bases and J 3 bases; nucleotides not matched to a gene: 3. Germline V gene sequence: CDR1 SNHLY, CDR2 FYNNEI. As DNA, the CDR3 is TGTGCCAGCAGTGATTCGGGACTAGCGGGGGAAGAGACCCAGTACTTC. It codes for CASSDSGLAGEETQYF.

The chain couples TRBV6-1 to TRBJ2-6, with 7 positions matching TRBD2. Trimming took 8 bases from V and 9 from J; bases not matched to a gene: 10. This CDR3 region has 14 residues. The germline CDR1 and CDR2 sequences are MNHNS and SASEGT. CDR3: CASVNGGEVNVLTF. In nucleotides, the CDR3 is TGTGCCAGCGTCAATGGGGGGGAAGTCAACGTCCTGACTTTC.

V is TRBV20-1 and J is TRBJ1-6, with TRBD1 matching 7 bases. This CDR3 spans 16 amino acids. V gave up 3 bases and J gave up 9 bases; unmatched junction bases: 14. CDR1 and CDR2 from the germline V gene are DFQATT and SNEGSKA (reference sequence). The CDR3 here is CSASETGLSVGSPLHF. The CDR3 region has the DNA TGCAGTGCTAGCGAGACAGGGTTATCGGTTGGTTCACCCCTCCACTTT.

The chain uses TRBV3-1 and TRBJ2-5; D not certain. V was cut by 4 bases and J by 1 base, with 16 bases left in between. The CDR3 is 16 amino acids. Per the germline V gene, CDR1 is LGHDT and CDR2 is YNNKEL (reference sequence). CDR3 protein: CASSLWAPNRQETQYF. The CDR3, as DNA: TGTGCCAGCAGCCTCTGGGCCCCGAACCGCCAAGAGACCCAGTACTTC.